The clone carrying this T cell receptor (beta chain) has just a few counts. Its specificity is not known. The source of the sample is a study of blood T cells in healthy people across ages. Overall study context: Per two T cells, about one barcoded beta molecule was captured through template switching. Study-level points and caveats: TCR beta diversity, measured per million T cells, fell in a roughly linear way with age.

Losses at the gene ends were 5 bases for V and 6 bases for J; bases not matched to a gene: 7. Germline V CDR1 and CDR2: SGHVS, FQNEAQ. This CDR3 comprises 14 residues. A J-beta primer mix and a sample-barcoded 5' primer were used in a second PCR of about 7 to 12 cycles. TCRdb re-derived calls from the 5' RACE reads in MiXCR, one entry per CDR3 protein. Seen here are 1.5 million to 2 million distinct CDR3 sequences, about 32% observed once, and the top ten hold around 10%. The V gene is TRBV7-8, the J gene TRBJ2-3, with 8 bases lining up with TRBD1. Sequencing was carried out using blood. The TCR was taken from a young woman in good health. CDR3 nucleotides: TGTGCCAGCAGCATGGACAGGGTAGACGATACGCAGTATTTT. Translation gives CASSMDRVDDTQYF.